This entry lists 11 T cell receptor beta chains sequenced from one sample in a study of breast tumors, draining lymph nodes, adjacent tissues. Breast cancer patients provided tissue from their axillary draining lymph nodes. TCRdb used MiXCR to reprocess the multiplex PCR reads, holding one entry per CDR3 protein. The sample carries 200,000 to 250,000 distinct CDR3 sequences, under 40% recorded once. Sequenced: axillary lymph node tissue. The receptors originated from a female donor with breast cancer. Some clones in this sample may be carry-over from other donors' samples.

This rearrangement joins TRBV12-3 or TRBV12-4 to TRBJ1-4; D gene unclear. The DNA end is more similar to TRBJ1-3, so the J call may be wrong. The CDR3 is 12 residues long. The chain's CDR3 is CASSYEGYPIYF. The CDR3, as DNA: TGTGCCAGCAGTTACGAGGGTTATCCCATATATTTT.

A remark on this clonotype: This could be a read error, since a much larger clone is one nucleotide away. The genes are TRBV20-1 and TRBJ2-1; 8 bases map to TRBD1. CDR3 length equals 16 residues. V was pared by 3 bases and J by 2 bases, with 9 bases of the junction left unmatched. Germline V gene sequence: CDR1 DFQATT, CDR2 SNEGSKA (reference sequence). CDR3: CSARLRQGSPYNEQFF. CDR3 sequence (DNA): TGCAGTGCTAGGCTACGACAGGGGTCCCCCTACAATGAGCAGTTCTTC.

Details on this clonotype: Given a much more abundant clone one base away, this may be a read error. The V gene is TRBV5-6, the J gene TRBJ2-2; no firm D call. CDR1 and CDR2 (germline): SGHDT, YYEEEE. The CDR3 is made up of 15 amino acids. The V end was cut by 10 bases, the J end by 7 bases, with 23 bases between. CDR3 in DNA: TGTGCCGGCGAACGACAAAGAGTCCGTGGCGGGGAGCTGTTTTTT. Translated: CAGERQRVRGGELFF.

The chain uses TRBV20-1 and TRBJ1-6; D call uncertain. Germline lookup yields CDR1 DFQATT and CDR2 SNEGSKA (reference sequence). The CDR3 extends over 13 amino acids. V was cut by 4 bases and J by 9 bases, with 13 bases left in between. The CDR3 sequence is CSATPGIGSPLHF. The CDR3 region has the DNA TGCAGTGCTACCCCGGGGATCGGTTCACCCCTCCACTTT.

This chain uses TRBV6-5 with TRBJ2-1; 7 bases are shared with TRBD2. J was trimmed by 1 base and V by 6 bases; bases with no gene match: 15. Germline V gene data show CDR1 as MNHEY and CDR2 as SVGAGI. The CDR3 totals 18 residues. CDR3 sequence: CASSLLPLAEGSYNEQFF. The CDR3 DNA follows: TGTGCCAGCAGCCTACTCCCGCTAGCGGAAGGGTCCTACAATGAGCAGTTCTTC.

As regards this clonotype: This could be a read error, since a much larger clone is one nucleotide away. It is likely a read error, because the conserved phenylalanine at the end of the CDR3 is missing. The chain combines TRBV19 with TRBJ1-2, with no clear D. Germline V gene lookup returns CDR1 LNHDA and CDR2 SQIVND (reference sequence). V was clipped by 0 bases and J by 5 bases, with 16 bases between them. CDR3 length: 16 amino acids. The CDR3, as DNA: TGTGCCAGTAGTATAGAGAGTCTCTCAATCGCTTATGGCTACACCTCC. Protein product: CASSIESLSIAYGYTS.

In DNA, the CDR3 is TGCGCCAGCAGCTGGGGAGGCGGCGGGAGCTCCTACAATGAGCAGTTCTTC. Its protein product is CASSWGGGGSSYNEQFF. This sequence joins TRBV5-1 and TRBJ2-1; 7 bases agree with TRBD2. The CDR3 length is 17 residues. V shed 3 bases, J shed 0 bases, and the junction held 9 bases outside the gene matches. Germline V gives CDR1 SGHRS, CDR2 YFSETQ.

This clonotype was observed many times. The chain joins TRBV7-2 to TRBJ1-4; TRBD1 agrees at 9 bases. V shed 5 bases and J 8 bases; nucleotides not matched to a gene: 12. The CDR3 contains 16 residues. Germline V gives CDR1 SGHTA, CDR2 FQGNSA. The CDR3 DNA is TGTGCCAGCAGCCGGGCAACAGGGGGCCCTGGGGAAAAACTGTTTTTT. It translates to CASSRATGGPGEKLFF.

This clonotype was counted ten times or more. V usage is TRBV9 and J usage is TRBJ2-2; 11 bases fit TRBD2. CDR3 length: 16 residues. V gave up 1 base and J gave up 6 bases; unmatched junction bases: 5. The germline V gene has CDR1 SGDLS and CDR2 YYNGEE. CDR3 DNA sequence: TGTGCCAGCAGCGTACTTAGCGGGGGGGCGGCCGGGGAGCTGTTTTTT. Its translation is CASSVLSGGAAGELFF.

The gene calls are TRBV6-4 and TRBJ2-1; 12 nucleotides align to TRBD2. Germline V gene sequence: CDR1 MRHNA, CDR2 SNTAGT. This CDR3 spans 18 amino acids. J lost 10 bases, V lost 5 bases, and 18 bases had no gene match. The CDR3: CASSHAAPSGRAEGEQFF. In DNA form, the CDR3 reads TGTGCCAGCAGTCACGCCGCCCCTAGCGGGAGGGCCGAGGGGGAGCAGTTCTTC.

This clonotype was recorded many times. This chain joins TRBV29-1 and TRBJ2-7; D possibly matches TRBD1 or TRBD2 (5 bases each). This CDR3 is 16 amino acids long. Germline CDR1 and CDR2: SQVTM and ANQGSEA. The V end lost 6 bases, the J end lost 0 bases, and 21 bases lay between the germline ends. This CDR3 is CSVGARQGPSSYEQYF. The DNA for the CDR3 is TGCAGCGTGGGAGCGCGTCAGGGCCCGAGCTCCTACGAGCAGTACTTC.